Listed below are T cell receptor beta chains from one sample, sequenced in a study of control samples from healthy donors and cancer patients. Assay: immunoSEQ multiplex PCR; the TCRdb copy retains only in-frame clones and omits some. In the table there are fewer than 4,000 clones, approximately 75% of which are singletons. The sequenced sample was formalin-fixed, paraffin-embedded tissue. The receptors were gathered from a female donor with melanoma. Both conserved end residues are part of each CDR3. Each record gives: CDR3 DNA, CDR3 protein, D gene, J gene, V gene, clone size. A D gene is named only where the DNA matches it firmly. The size of a clone is reported for some rows only, either as once, few or many, or as a class for expanded clones.

TGTGCCAGCAGCTTCAGGCAGGGGGCTGCACATGAGCAGTTCTTC CASSFRQGAAHEQFF TRBD1 TRBJ2-1 TRBV11-3 few
TGTGCCAGCAGCTTGCCGTTGAGAGACAATGAGCAGTTCTTC CASSLPLRDNEQFF . TRBJ2-1 TRBV5-4 .
TGTGCCAGCAGTTACTCGAGCGGGAACGGGATCTACGAACAGTACTTC CASSYSSGNGIYEQYF TRBD2 TRBJ2-7 TRBV6-6 .
TGTGCCAGCTCACCGGGTTCCAATCAGCCCCAGCATTTT CASSPGSNQPQHF . TRBJ1-5 TRBV18 .
TGTGCCAGCGGGGCAGGGGGACGCTCCTCTGGAAACACCATATATTTT CASGAGGRSSGNTIYF TRBD1 TRBJ1-3 TRBV2 .
TGTGCCAGCAGCTTAGAAACAGGAGAGGAGACCCAGTACTTC CASSLETGEETQYF . TRBJ2-5 TRBV7-2 .
TGTGCCAGCAGATTCTCCTATAATTCACCCCTCCACTTT CASRFSYNSPLHF . TRBJ1-6 TRBV2 .
TGTGCCAGCAGCACCGGGACTTACACCGGGGAGCTGTTTTTT CASSTGTYTGELFF . TRBJ2-2 TRBV11-1 .
TGTGCCTGGAACTATGGCGGGAGTTCCAATGAGCAGTTCTTC CAWNYGGSSNEQFF TRBD2 TRBJ2-1 TRBV30 few
TGTGCCAGCAGCTTCGGACAGGGGGCAAAGGGCTACACCTTC CASSFGQGAKGYTF TRBD1 TRBJ1-2 TRBV13 .
TGCGCCAGCAGCCCTGGGAGAAATGAGCAGTTCTTC CASSPGRNEQFF . TRBJ2-1 TRBV4-1 .
TGCGCCAGCAGTTACTGGGGCGACAGGGACGAGCAGTACTTC CASSYWGDRDEQYF TRBD1 TRBJ2-7 TRBV6-5 .
TGCGCCAGCAGCCAATTATTATCGATCAATGAGCAGTTCTTC CASSQLLSINEQFF . TRBJ2-1 TRBV4-3 .
TGTGCCACCAACACTAGCGGGAGTGTCGAACACCGGGGAGCTGTTTTT CATNTSGSVEHRGAVF TRBD2 TRBJ2-2 TRBV24-1 .
TGTGCCACCAGCAGAGTTCCCCTCTACGAGCAGTACTTC CATSRVPLYEQYF . TRBJ2-7 TRBV15 .
TGTGCCAGCAGCTTCGGGGGGGATCAGCCCCAGCATTTT CASSFGGDQPQHF . TRBJ1-5 TRBV7-8 once
TGTGCCAGCAGTGGACAGGGTTGGGAAGATACGCAGTATTTT CASSGQGWEDTQYF TRBD1 TRBJ2-3 TRBV2 .
TGTGCCACCAGTGATGGCCGGAAGAACACCGGGGAGCTGTTTTTT CATSDGRKNTGELFF . TRBJ2-2 TRBV24-1 .
TGTGCCAGCAGCGAAAGGGAAACTTCCTACGAGCAGTACTTC CASSERETSYEQYF . TRBJ2-7 TRBV14 .
TGTGCCAGTAGTATAGATCCGGGACAGAGTGAAGCTTTCTTT CASSIDPGQSEAFF TRBD1 TRBJ1-1 TRBV19 few
TGTGCCAGCAGCTGGAACCCTTCCTACGAGCAGTACTTC CASSWNPSYEQYF . TRBJ2-7 TRBV7-8 .